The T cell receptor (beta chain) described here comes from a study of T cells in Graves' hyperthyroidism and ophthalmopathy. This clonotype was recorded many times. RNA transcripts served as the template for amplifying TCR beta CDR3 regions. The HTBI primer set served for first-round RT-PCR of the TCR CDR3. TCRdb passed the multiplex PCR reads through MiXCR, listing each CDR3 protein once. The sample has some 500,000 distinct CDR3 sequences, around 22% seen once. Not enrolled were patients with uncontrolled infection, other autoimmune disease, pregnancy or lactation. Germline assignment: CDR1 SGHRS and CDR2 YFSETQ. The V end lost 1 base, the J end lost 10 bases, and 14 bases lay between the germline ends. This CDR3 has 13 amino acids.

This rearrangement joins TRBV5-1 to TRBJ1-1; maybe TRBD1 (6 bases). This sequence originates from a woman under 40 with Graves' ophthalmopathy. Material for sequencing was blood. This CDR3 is CASSLLQGFGAFF. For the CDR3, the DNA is TGCGCCAGCAGCTTGCTACAGGGTTTTGGAGCTTTCTTT.